The present T cell receptor beta chain was sequenced within a study of shared clonotypes between healthy human individuals. Clones were sequenced by immunoSEQ multiplex PCR, and TCRdb holds only the in-frame ones, with some missing. The data hold 2 million to 2.5 million clones, with about 94% observed a single time. Looked up from germline, CDR1 is MNHNS and CDR2 is SASEGT. V lost 8 bases, J lost 6 bases, and 6 bases stayed unmatched. The CDR3 is 14 amino acids. The sequence was collected from a man between 18 and 29 years old in good health. Material for sequencing was naive CD4+ T cells sorted from blood. Specified subset: CD45RA+ positively selected. This sequence joins TRBV6-1 and TRBJ2-1; 11 positions agree with TRBD2. CDR3 protein: CASAGLAGGNEQFF. Written as DNA, the CDR3 is TGTGCCAGCGCCGGCCTAGCGGGGGGCAATGAGCAGTTCTTC.